This T cell receptor beta chain appears in the sequencing data of a study of response to subunit inactivated influenza vaccine. In this sample, this clonotype turned up a few times. Via MiXCR, TCRdb re-called the RT-PCR reads, giving one row per CDR3 protein. The sample lists hundreds of thousands of distinct CDR3 sequences; about 25% were seen once. V was pared by 4 bases and J by 6 bases, with 10 bases between. The length of the CDR3 is 12 residues. The V gene's germline CDR1 is DFQATT and CDR2 SNEGSKA (reference sequence). Here the sequenced sample was CD4+ T cells sorted from PBMCs, taken 5 days after vaccination. The chain has TRBV20-1 and TRBJ2-1, with unresolved D. The receptor was derived from a man in his fifties or sixties who received an inactivated influenza vaccine. The CDR3 bases are TGCAGTGCTACCAGATTTGGCAATGAGCAGTTCTTC. The encoded protein is CSATRFGNEQFF.